The T cell receptor beta chain under discussion was sequenced for a study of blood T cell repertoires in COVID-19. Study background: Acute and convalescent COVID-19 samples came from the United States, Italy and Spain. The cDNA or gDNA used as material had been derived from T cells, B-cell-depleted T cells, or PBMCs.

Methods used by the authors: Counts of nucleated cells, estimated from reference gene primer amplification, were obtained. Generated by immunoSEQ multiplex PCR, the TCRdb table keeps only in-frame clones and is missing some. V, J and clone size derive from that table, while D and trimming were established from the DNA sequence. The sample includes 60,000 to 90,000 clones, more than 80% of them seen just once. Germline CDR1 SGHTA, CDR2 FQGNSA. Between the trimmed V and J ends, which lost 5 bases and 4 bases, there was a span of 11 bases. The CDR3 covers 13 residues. The receptor was derived from a woman older than 75 with acute or convalescent COVID-19. Specimen: peripheral blood. The rearrangement uses TRBV7-2 and TRBJ1-2, with a weak D call TRBD1 (5 bases). CDR3 DNA: TGTGCCAGCAGCGTCGACAGTTCCTATGGCTACACCTTC. Residues: CASSVDSSYGYTF.